The 21 T cell receptor beta chains presented below share a single source sample, sequenced in a study of CD8+ T cells in alopecia areata. Extracted from the samples, RNA was reverse transcribed into cDNA to serve as the sequencing template. TCRdb keeps only in-frame clones here, not all; method: immunoSEQ multiplex PCR. The sample records about 120,000 clones, about 54% being singletons. Treatment indicated: oral pan-JAK inhibitor, 5-10 mg twice daily. The input for sequencing was CD8+ T cells sorted from blood, taken at week 4, from a patient treated with tofacitinib. These receptors were collected from a human donor with alopecia areata.

The chain combines TRBV30 with TRBJ1-1; D is unresolved. With 0 bases removed from V and 7 bases from J, the gap between germline ends came to 18 bases. CDR1 is GTSNPN and CDR2 is SVGIG in the germline V gene (reference sequence). CDR3 size: 15 residues. The CDR3, as DNA: TGTGCCTGGAGTGTACGCGAAAGGTTTGATCGTGAAGCTTTCTTT. Translation: CAWSVRERFDREAFF.

This chain links TRBV27 with TRBJ2-5, with D possibly TRBD2 on 7 matching bases. Trimming shortened V by 1 base and J by 5 bases, and 11 bases separated the two germline ends. This CDR3 is built from 14 residues. Germline V gene sequence: CDR1 MNHEY, CDR2 SMNVEV (reference sequence). The CDR3 sequence is CASSLWRGHETQYF. In nucleotides, the CDR3 is TGTGCCAGCAGTTTATGGCGGGGGCACGAGACCCAGTACTTC.

The chain combines TRBV14 with TRBJ2-7; D perhaps matches TRBD1 (5 bases). The CDR3 totals 16 residues. V was clipped by 2 bases and J by 3 bases, with 17 bases between them. CDR1 is SGHDN, CDR2 FVKESK, per germline. The CDR3 loop is CASSQIIGEGHYEQYF. Here the CDR3 DNA reads TGTGCCAGCAGCCAAATTATAGGGGAAGGACACTACGAGCAGTACTTC.

The chain uses TRBV11-1 and TRBJ2-1; TRBD2 matches 12 bases. Unmatched junction bases numbered 8, after V lost 6 bases and J lost 8 bases. The germline V gene encodes CDR1 SGHAT and CDR2 FQDESV (reference sequence). The CDR3 has 15 amino acids. This CDR3 reads CASRPSGGAAHEQFF. The CDR3 DNA sequence: TGTGCCAGCAGACCTAGCGGGGGGGCGGCCCATGAGCAGTTCTTC.

This chain joins TRBV6-5 and TRBJ2-2; 9 bases are a match to TRBD2. Germline assignment: CDR1 MNHEY and CDR2 SVGAGI. The ends lost 6 bases at V and 1 base at J; junction bases unmatched: 3. This CDR3 has 15 residues. CDR3 amino acids: CASSELAGNTGELFF. As DNA, the CDR3 is TGTGCCAGCAGCGAACTAGCGGGGAACACCGGGGAGCTGTTTTTT.

The chain combines TRBV9 with TRBJ2-6, with 8 bases that match TRBD1. Germline V gene sequence: CDR1 SGDLS, CDR2 YYNGEE. V lost 9 bases to trimming and J lost 1 base; unmatched junction nucleotides: 6. The CDR3 contains 15 residues. DNA of the CDR3: TGTGCCACCACAGGGGGGACATCTGGGGCCAACGTCCTGACTTTC. It codes for CATTGGTSGANVLTF.

This clone was detected once. The V and J genes are TRBV30 and TRBJ1-3; D call uncertain. The CDR3 covers 14 residues. Between the trimmed V and J ends, which lost 0 bases and 0 bases, there was a span of 6 bases. The germline CDR1 and CDR2 sequences are GTSNPN and SVGIG (reference sequence). As DNA, the CDR3 is TGTGCCTGGAGTGTATTGGACTCTGGAAACACCATATATTTT. Protein product: CAWSVLDSGNTIYF.

In its sample, this clone was seen a few times. Other DNA sequences within the sample encode an identical CDR3. V is TRBV29-1 and J is TRBJ2-7; D is possibly TRBD2 (6 bases). There are 12 residues in the CDR3. V was cut by 3 bases and J by 2 bases, with 8 bases left in between. The germline V gene has CDR1 SQVTM and CDR2 ANQGSEA. Written as DNA, the CDR3 is TGCAGCGTTGAGGCGGGGCCCTACGAGCAGTACTTC. As protein: CSVEAGPYEQYF.

This clone showed up just a few times. This CDR3 reads CASSLALSPGELFF. CDR3 nucleotides: TGCGCCAGCAGCTTGGCCTTGTCTCCCGGGGAGCTGTTTTTT. This chain joins TRBV5-1 and TRBJ2-2; D gene unclear. The germline V and J ends were trimmed by 0 bases and 6 bases, with 9 bases remaining between them. This CDR3 spans 14 amino acids. CDR1 and CDR2 from the germline V gene are SGHRS and YFSETQ. The full variable domain, its missing parts supplied by reference TRBV5-1 and TRBJ2-2, is KAGVTQTPRYLIKTRGQQVTLSCSPISGHRSVSWYQQTPGQGLQFLFEYFSETQRNKGNFPGRFSGRQFSNSRSEMNVSTLELGDSALYLCASSLALSPGELFFGEGSRLTVL.

The chain carries TRBV7-9 and TRBJ2-4; possibly TRBD2 for D (5 bases). CDR3 length equals 14 residues. Germline-derived CDR1 and CDR2 are SEHNR and FQNEAQ (reference sequence). Trimming pared 5 bases from V and 6 bases from J, leaving 14 bases between. For the CDR3, the DNA is TGTGCCAGCAGCCTCGGAGGACGTGGAAACATTCAGTACTTC. The encoded protein is CASSLGGRGNIQYF.

The CDR3 loop is CASSLPLTSGGRNEQFF. The CDR3 DNA reads TGTGCCAGCAGCTTACCGCTGACTAGCGGGGGTAGGAATGAGCAGTTCTTC. The chain joins TRBV7-9 to TRBJ2-1, with 12 bases fitting TRBD2. V dropped 2 bases and J dropped 7; count of bases not matched to a gene: 9. There are 17 residues in the CDR3. From germline, CDR1 is SEHNR and CDR2 FQNEAQ (reference sequence).

This chain joins TRBV5-1 and TRBJ2-1; 9 bases agree with TRBD2. Germline CDR1 is SGHRS and CDR2 is YFSETQ. V lost 5 bases and J lost 8; bases outside the gene matches: 8. The CDR3 runs to 14 residues. CDR3 nucleotides: TGCGCCAGCAGTACGACTAGCGGCCCTTATGAGCAGTTCTTC. Its protein product is CASSTTSGPYEQFF. Combining the CDR3 with reference TRBV5-1 and TRBJ2-1 gives the whole variable domain KAGVTQTPRYLIKTRGQQVTLSCSPISGHRSVSWYQQTPGQGLQFLFEYFSETQRNKGNFPGRFSGRQFSNSRSEMNVSTLELGDSALYLCASSTTSGPYEQFFGPGTRLTVL.

The sample holds one count of this clone. V usage is TRBV9 and J usage is TRBJ2-1; D ambiguous. V lost 0 bases to trimming and J lost 5 bases, with 12 bases between them. The germline CDR1 and CDR2 sequences are SGDLS and YYNGEE. The CDR3 contains 15 residues. CDR3 loop: CASSVGTRPDNEQFF. The CDR3, as DNA: TGTGCCAGCAGCGTAGGCACAAGACCCGACAATGAGCAGTTCTTC.

This clone was observed once. Here the CDR3 DNA reads TGTGCCAGCAGCTTATATCGAGGCTACGAGCAGTACTTC. Its translation is CASSLYRGYEQYF. The V call is TRBV7-2, the J call TRBJ2-7; D remains ambiguous. The germline CDR1 and CDR2 sequences are SGHTA and FQGNSA. V gave up 2 bases and J gave up 3 bases, with 8 bases separating them. This CDR3 has 13 residues.

This clone was counted a few times. The V gene is TRBV11-2, the J gene TRBJ2-1; 9 bases align to TRBD2. The V gene end was trimmed by 2 bases and the J gene end by 1 base; junction bases not matched to a gene: 9. CDR3 length: 18 amino acids. CDR1 is SGHAT, CDR2 FQNNGV, per germline. CDR3: CASSLNEAGGTSYNEQFF. CDR3 sequence (DNA): TGTGCCAGCAGCTTAAACGAAGCGGGGGGCACTTCCTACAATGAGCAGTTCTTC.

This chain links TRBV4-1 with TRBJ1-1; D gene uncertain. The ends were cut back, 6 bases at V and 1 base at J, with 6 bases in the middle. Germline values: CDR1 MGHRA, CDR2 YSYEKL. The length of the CDR3 is 12 residues. The CDR3 DNA reads TGCGCCAGCAGTTTGGGGAACACTGAAGCTTTCTTT. This translates into CASSLGNTEAFF.

This clone was seen more than once but under ten times. The chain carries TRBV23-1 and TRBJ1-2; 8 bases agree with TRBD1. TRBV23-1 is designated an ORF whose function remains uncertain. This CDR3 is built from 13 residues. Losses at the gene ends were 5 bases for V and 4 bases for J; bases not matched to a gene: 3. CDR3 coding DNA: TGCGCCAGCAGTAGGGACAGGAGCTATGGCTACACCTTC. This gives the protein CASSRDRSYGYTF.

The chain employs TRBV29-1 and TRBJ1-2; D is unclear. The CDR3 extends over 11 amino acids. Deletions cut 7 bases from V and 6 bases from J, with 12 bases between. The germline V gene encodes CDR1 SQVTM and CDR2 ANQGSEA. The CDR3 loop is CSAALGDGYTF. The DNA of the CDR3 is TGCAGCGCCGCACTTGGGGATGGCTACACCTTC.

This clone came up a few times. In nucleotides, the CDR3 is TGTGCCAGGAGGGAAATAGGAGATACGCAGTATTTT. This translates into CARREIGDTQYF. V and J are TRBV2 and TRBJ2-3, with D maybe TRBD2 (5 bases). In germline, CDR1 is SNHLY, CDR2 FYNNEI. Trimming stripped 9 bases from V and 5 bases from J, with 12 bases between. This CDR3 contains 12 residues.

The table lists this clone with a few counts. CDR3 nucleotide sequence: TGCAGCGTGGGGGGTACGGAGAACTACGAGCAGTACTTC. Translated: CSVGGTENYEQYF. The V and J genes are TRBV29-1 and TRBJ2-7; D may be TRBD2 (6 bases). V lost 6 bases and J 3 bases, leaving 15 bases between the germline ends. Germline V CDR1 and CDR2: SQVTM, ANQGSEA. The length of the CDR3 is 13 residues.

The chain joins TRBV9 to TRBJ2-7; 9 bases align to TRBD2. V was pared by 0 bases and J by 2 bases, with 3 bases of the junction left unmatched. This CDR3 has 15 residues. Germline loops: CDR1 SGDLS, CDR2 YYNGEE. The CDR3 loop reads CASSVGGGGAYEQYF. The DNA for the CDR3 is TGTGCCAGCAGCGTAGGCGGCGGGGGGGCCTACGAGCAGTACTTC.